This T cell receptor (beta chain) was recovered during a study of T-cell reconstitution after alpha-beta-depleted transplantation in children. Study findings and constraints: Some patients' high day-60 TCRbeta diversity was attributed to recipient cells surviving conditioning. After one year, T-cell counts and TCRbeta diversity mostly came from new T cells.

This clonotype has ten or more counts. Its antigen is not identified. A TCRbeta library incorporating unique molecular identifiers was prepared. One entry per CDR3 protein, called by TCRdb with MiXCR from the PCR reads. The sample records around 190,000 distinct CDR3 sequences, about 7% being singletons. V lost 4 bases and J 14 bases, leaving 29 bases between the germline ends. CDR3 length equals 16 residues. Germline V gene lookup returns CDR1 LGHNA and CDR2 YSLEER. The sequence derives from a boy between 2 and 10 years old with acute lymphoblastic leukemia, due to receive a stem cell transplant. The specimen was PBMCs, collected before TCRalphabeta/CD19-depleted stem cell transplant. This chain uses TRBV4-3 with TRBJ1-2, with no clear D. The CDR3 region is CASSPSEGYVTMAVTF. The CDR3 nucleotides read TGCGCCAGCAGCCCTTCGGAGGGCTATGTAACTATGGCTGTAACCTTC.